These T cell receptor beta chains were read from a single sample in a study of blood T cell repertoires in COVID-19. Clones were sequenced by immunoSEQ multiplex PCR, and TCRdb holds only the in-frame ones, with some missing. This repertoire shows some 350,000 clones, over 80% found once; its top ten account for 6% to 7%. The sample comprised peripheral blood. The receptors here all came from a woman in her forties or fifties with COVID-19, enrolled during active disease. CDR3s include the opening cysteine and the closing phenylalanine or tryptophan. The D gene is left open where the match is weak. Some rows mark clone size as missing; the rest say once, few, many or name a class of expanded clone.

V gene: TRBV3-1/TRBV3-2
clone size: -
J gene: TRBJ2-7
D gene: -
CDR3 DNA: TGTGCCAGCAGCCAAGTGGCTGTAGAGCAGTACTTC
CDR3 protein: CASSQVAVEQYF

V gene: TRBV2
clone size: few
J gene: TRBJ1-1
D gene: -
CDR3 DNA: TGTGCCAGCAGTGAAATGAGGAACACTGAAGCTTTCTTT
CDR3 protein: CASSEMRNTEAFF

V gene: TRBV27
clone size: -
J gene: TRBJ2-2
D gene: -
CDR3 DNA: TGTGCCAGCAGTTTAATGCCCGGGATCGGGGTGACCGGGGAGCTGTTTTTT
CDR3 protein: CASSLMPGIGVTGELFF

V gene: TRBV29-1
clone size: once
J gene: TRBJ2-6
D gene: -
CDR3 DNA: TGCAGCGTCCTAAGCTCTGGGGCCAACGTCCTGACTTTC
CDR3 protein: CSVLSSGANVLTF

V gene: TRBV11-3
clone size: -
J gene: TRBJ2-1
D gene: -
CDR3 DNA: TGTGCCAGCAGCTTAGAGGTTGGGACTCACCCACGGAATGAGCAGTTCTTC
CDR3 protein: CASSLEVGTHPRNEQFF

V gene: TRBV18
clone size: -
J gene: TRBJ2-1
D gene: TRBD2
CDR3 DNA: TGTGCCAGCTCATATTTGGGACTAGCGGACAATGAGCAGTTCTTC
CDR3 protein: CASSYLGLADNEQFF

V gene: TRBV4-1
clone size: -
J gene: TRBJ1-2
D gene: -
CDR3 DNA: TGCGCCAGCAGCCCTTCGACAGAGAGATATGGCTACACCTTC
CDR3 protein: CASSPSTERYGYTF

V gene: TRBV19
clone size: -
J gene: TRBJ2-1
D gene: -
CDR3 DNA: TGTGCCAGTAGTACGGGACTCCAAAACAATGAGCAGTTCTTC
CDR3 protein: CASSTGLQNNEQFF

V gene: TRBV2
clone size: -
J gene: TRBJ1-4
D gene: -
CDR3 DNA: TGTGCCAGCAGTGTACAGGGCGAGGGGTCTAATGAAAAACTGTTTTTT
CDR3 protein: CASSVQGEGSNEKLFF

V gene: TRBV5-1
clone size: -
J gene: TRBJ2-1
D gene: TRBD2
CDR3 DNA: TGCGCCAGCAGCTTGGAGGGACTAGCGGGAGCGCTCGGTGAGCAGTTCTTC
CDR3 protein: CASSLEGLAGALGEQFF

V gene: TRBV6-1
clone size: -
J gene: TRBJ1-2
D gene: -
CDR3 DNA: TGTGCCAGCAGTGAACCCCAGGGCAGGGCAGGGAATGGCTACACCTTC
CDR3 protein: CASSEPQGRAGNGYTF

V gene: TRBV7-3
clone size: -
J gene: TRBJ1-1
D gene: -
CDR3 DNA: TGTGCCAGCAGCTTAATTGCTGGGGTTACACAGGGTCGATTCACTGAAGCTTTCTTT
CDR3 protein: CASSLIAGVTQGRFTEAFF

V gene: TRBV5-1
clone size: -
J gene: TRBJ1-1
D gene: -
CDR3 DNA: TGCGCCAGCAGCCCCGCTATAAGTCGGTACAGCACTGAAGCTTTCTTT
CDR3 protein: CASSPAISRYSTEAFF

V gene: TRBV9
clone size: -
J gene: TRBJ1-2
D gene: -
CDR3 DNA: TGTGCCAGCAGCGTTCCGGGGTTCTATGGCTACACCTTC
CDR3 protein: CASSVPGFYGYTF

V gene: TRBV5-4
clone size: -
J gene: TRBJ2-7
D gene: -
CDR3 DNA: TGTGCCAGCAGCTTGGGGGTAGCGATATCCTACGAGCAGTACTTC
CDR3 protein: CASSLGVAISYEQYF

V gene: TRBV12-5
clone size: -
J gene: TRBJ2-6
D gene: TRBD1
CDR3 DNA: TGTGCTAGTGGTTTCGACAGGGGGCCCGGGGCCAACGTCCTGACTTTC
CDR3 protein: CASGFDRGPGANVLTF

V gene: TRBV9
clone size: -
J gene: TRBJ2-1
D gene: TRBD2
CDR3 DNA: TGTGCCAGCAGCGCTGGGGGGGGACTAGCGAATTACAATGAGCAGTTCTTC
CDR3 protein: CASSAGGGLANYNEQFF

V gene: TRBV2
clone size: -
J gene: TRBJ2-1
D gene: -
CDR3 DNA: TGTGCCAGCAGTGTAGGGAGTAGCACGATTAATAACAATGAGCAGTTCTTC
CDR3 protein: CASSVGSSTINNNEQFF

V gene: TRBV2
clone size: -
J gene: TRBJ2-3
D gene: -
CDR3 DNA: TGTGCCACCAAGGAGGGAGATACGCAGTATTTT
CDR3 protein: CATKEGDTQYF

V gene: TRBV19
clone size: -
J gene: TRBJ1-2
D gene: TRBD1
CDR3 DNA: TGTGCCAGTAGTCCGGACAGGGGCTATGGCTACACCTTC
CDR3 protein: CASSPDRGYGYTF